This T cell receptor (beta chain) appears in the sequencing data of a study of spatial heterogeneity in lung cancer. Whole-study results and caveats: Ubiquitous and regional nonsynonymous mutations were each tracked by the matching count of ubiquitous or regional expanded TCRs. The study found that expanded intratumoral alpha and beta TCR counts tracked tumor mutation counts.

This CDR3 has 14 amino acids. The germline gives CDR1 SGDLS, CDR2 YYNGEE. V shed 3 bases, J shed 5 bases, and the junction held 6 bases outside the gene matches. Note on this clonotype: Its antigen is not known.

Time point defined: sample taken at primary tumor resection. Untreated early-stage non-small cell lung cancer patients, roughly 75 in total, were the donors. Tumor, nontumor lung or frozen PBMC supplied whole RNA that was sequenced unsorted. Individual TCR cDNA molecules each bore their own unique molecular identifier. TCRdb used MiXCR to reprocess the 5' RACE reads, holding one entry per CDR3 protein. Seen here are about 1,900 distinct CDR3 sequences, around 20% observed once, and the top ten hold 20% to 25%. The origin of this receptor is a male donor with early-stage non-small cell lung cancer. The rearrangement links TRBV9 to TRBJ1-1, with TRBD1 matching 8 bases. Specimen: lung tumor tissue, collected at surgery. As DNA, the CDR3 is TGTGCCAGCAGCGCAGGGGGCGCAGAGACTGAAGCTTTCTTT. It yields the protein CASSAGGAETEAFF.